Sequencing of this TCR beta chain was carried out in a study of regulatory T cells in long-lasting Graves disease. Construction of the TCR beta libraries employed iRepertoire HTBI primers in conjunction with Arm-PCR of CDR3 regions. In TCRdb, the multiplex PCR reads were re-called with MiXCR into one record per CDR3 protein. The sample includes hundreds of thousands of distinct CDR3 sequences, about 20% of them seen just once. V shed 2 bases, J shed 7 bases, and the junction held 6 bases outside the gene matches. The CDR3 runs 15 residues. The V gene's germline CDR1 is MNHEY and CDR2 SVGAGI. Study-level results: Under persistent disease, TRBV28, TRBJ1-2 and TRBJ2-5 were used preferentially. Reduced TCR diversity was observed in persistent Graves' patients versus newly diagnosed patients.

Time point noted: persistent/refractory GD, antithyroid drugs over 5 years with positive TRAb. The TCR library was made from RNA extracted from PBMCs. A word on this clonotype: Its target is not known.

This clonotype was sampled from a female donor with Graves disease. The chain uses TRBV6-5 and TRBJ1-1; 11 bases line up with TRBD1. The input for sequencing was peripheral blood mononuclear cells (PBMCs), taken when the disease was refractory, from a patient treated with antithyroid drugs. CDR3 DNA sequence: TGTGCCAGCAGTTACGGGGGGACAGGGGGAGATGAAGCTTTCTTT. This encodes CASSYGGTGGDEAFF.